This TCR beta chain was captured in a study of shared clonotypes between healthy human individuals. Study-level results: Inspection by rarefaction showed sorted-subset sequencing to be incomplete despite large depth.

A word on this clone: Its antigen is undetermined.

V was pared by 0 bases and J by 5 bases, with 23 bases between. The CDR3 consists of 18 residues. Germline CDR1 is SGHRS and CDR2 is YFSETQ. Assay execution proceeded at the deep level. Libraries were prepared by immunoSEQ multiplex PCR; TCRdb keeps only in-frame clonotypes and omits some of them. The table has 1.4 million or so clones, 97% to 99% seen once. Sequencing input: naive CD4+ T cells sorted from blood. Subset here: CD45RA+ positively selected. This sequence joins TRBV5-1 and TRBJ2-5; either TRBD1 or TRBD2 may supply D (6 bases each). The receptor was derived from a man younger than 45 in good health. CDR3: CASSLVPQVAGGMETQYF. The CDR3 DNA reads TGCGCCAGCAGCTTGGTCCCGCAAGTGGCCGGGGGCATGGAGACCCAGTACTTC.